Given below is one T cell receptor (beta chain) in context. This sample was included in a study of blood T cell repertoires in COVID-19. Study overall: PBMCs, B-cell-depleted T cells, or T cells provided the cDNA or gDNA that made up the material.

Per the germline V gene, CDR1 is MNHEY and CDR2 is SMNVEV (reference sequence). The length of the CDR3 is 17 residues. V lost 4 bases, J lost 1 base, and 10 bases stayed unmatched. Some clones are missing from TCRdb's copy, which holds only in-frame ones; the method was immunoSEQ multiplex PCR. The sample holds about 260,000 clones; around 90% are singletons and the top ten take more than 0.55%. V is TRBV27 and J is TRBJ2-7, with TRBD2 matching over 10 bases. This receptor was taken from a human donor in a cohort sampled during active COVID-19. What was sequenced was peripheral blood. CDR3 nucleotides: TGTGCCAGCAGTTCGCTTCTAGCGGGAGTTAGGTCCTACGAGCAGTACTTC. This translates into CASSSLLAGVRSYEQYF.